The sequence of this TCR beta chain was determined in a study of shared clonotypes between healthy human individuals. Study-level findings and limits: Around 4.7% of naive CD4 clonotypes were shared across a handful of donors.

Sequencing used immunoSEQ multiplex PCR; TCRdb keeps in-frame clones, though not all of them. Of 850,000 to 1,100,000 clones listed, around 77% are singletons. This clone has a handful of counts. Its antigen is unidentified. The CDR3 consists of 13 residues. Germline CDR1 reads LNHNV; CDR2 reads YYDKDF (reference sequence). Trimming cost V 3 bases and J 3 bases, with 6 bases left between them. This TCR was sampled from a man younger than 35 in good health. Some clones in this sample may be carry-over from other donors' samples. The rearrangement links TRBV15 to TRBJ1-5; D call uncertain. Material for sequencing was memory CD4+ T cells from PBMCs. Documented subset: CD45RA-negative fraction. The CDR3 is CATSRVSNQPQHF. The CDR3 coding sequence is TGTGCCACCAGCAGGGTCTCCAATCAGCCCCAGCATTTT.